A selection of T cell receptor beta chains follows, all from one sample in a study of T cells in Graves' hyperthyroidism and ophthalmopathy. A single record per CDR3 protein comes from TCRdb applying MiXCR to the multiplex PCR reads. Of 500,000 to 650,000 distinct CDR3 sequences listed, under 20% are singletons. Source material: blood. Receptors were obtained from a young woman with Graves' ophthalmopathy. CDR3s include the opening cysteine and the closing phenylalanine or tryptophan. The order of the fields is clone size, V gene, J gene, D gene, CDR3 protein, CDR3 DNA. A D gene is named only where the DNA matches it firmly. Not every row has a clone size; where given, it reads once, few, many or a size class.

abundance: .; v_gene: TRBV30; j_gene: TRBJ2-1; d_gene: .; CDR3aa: CAWSVRLARQFF; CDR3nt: TGTGCCTGGAGTGTAAGGCTAGCGAGGCAGTTCTTC
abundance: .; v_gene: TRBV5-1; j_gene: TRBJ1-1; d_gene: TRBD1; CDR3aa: CASSLLLGGQNTEAFF; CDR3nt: TGCGCCAGCAGCCTGCTATTAGGGGGCCAGAACACTGAAGCTTTCTTT
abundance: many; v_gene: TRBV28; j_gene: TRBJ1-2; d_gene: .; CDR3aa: CASRETGYGYTF; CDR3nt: TGTGCCAGCAGGGAGACAGGTTATGGCTACACCTTC
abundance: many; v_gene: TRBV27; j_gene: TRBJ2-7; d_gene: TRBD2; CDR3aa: CASSLDPSGRSYEQYF; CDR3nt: TGTGCCAGCAGTTTAGATCCTAGCGGGAGGTCCTACGAGCAGTACTTC
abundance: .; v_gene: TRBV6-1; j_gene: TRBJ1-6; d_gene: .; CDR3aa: CAGGDNHSYNSPLHF; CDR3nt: TGTGCCGGCGGGGACAATCACTCCTATAATTCACCCCTCCACTTT
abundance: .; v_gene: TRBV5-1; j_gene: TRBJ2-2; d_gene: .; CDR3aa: CASSTNEGEGELFF; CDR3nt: TGCGCCAGCAGCACGAACGAAGGGGAGGGGGAGCTGTTTTTT
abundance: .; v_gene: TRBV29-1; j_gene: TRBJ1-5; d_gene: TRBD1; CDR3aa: CSGGQGSQPQHF; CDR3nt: TGCAGCGGGGGACAGGGGAGTCAGCCCCAGCATTTT
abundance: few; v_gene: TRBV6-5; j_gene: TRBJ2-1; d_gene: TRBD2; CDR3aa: CASSYSSSGRLFF; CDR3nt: TGTGCCAGCAGTTACTCGAGTAGCGGGAGGTTGTTCTTC
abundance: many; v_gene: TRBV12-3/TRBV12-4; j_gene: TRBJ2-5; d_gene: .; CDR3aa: CASSFEGDVETQYF; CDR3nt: TGTGCCAGCAGTTTTGAGGGGGATGTAGAGACCCAGTACTTC
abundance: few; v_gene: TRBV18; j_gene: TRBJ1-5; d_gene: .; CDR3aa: CASSPVAALRPQHF; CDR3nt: TGTGCCAGCTCACCGGTCGCAGCCCTTCGGCCCCAGCATTTT
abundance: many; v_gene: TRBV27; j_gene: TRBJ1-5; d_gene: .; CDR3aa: CASSMSGTVNQPQHF; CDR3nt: TGTGCCAGCAGTATGTCCGGGACGGTGAATCAGCCCCAGCATTTT
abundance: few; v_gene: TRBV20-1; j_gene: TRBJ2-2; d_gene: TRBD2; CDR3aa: CSARDQRERFDGELFF; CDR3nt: TGCAGTGCTAGAGATCAGCGGGAGAGGTTTGACGGGGAGCTGTTTTTT
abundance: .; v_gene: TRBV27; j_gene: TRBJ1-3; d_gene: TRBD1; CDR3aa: CASSSATGGNTIYF; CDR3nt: TGTGCCAGCAGTTCCGCGACAGGGGGGAACACCATATATTTT
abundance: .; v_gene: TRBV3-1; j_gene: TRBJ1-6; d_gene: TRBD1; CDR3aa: CASSPGQGDSPFHF; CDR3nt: TGTGCCAGCAGCCCGGGACAGGGGGATTCACCCTTCCACTTT
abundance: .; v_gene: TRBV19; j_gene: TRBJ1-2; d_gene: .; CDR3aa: CASSILFKDSPNYGYTF; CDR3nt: TGTGCCAGTAGTATACTCTTTAAGGACAGCCCTAACTATGGCTACACCTTC
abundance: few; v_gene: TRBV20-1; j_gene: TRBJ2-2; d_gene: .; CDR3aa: CSARVGVAGELFF; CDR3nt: TGCAGTGCTAGAGTGGGTGTGGCCGGGGAGCTGTTTTTT
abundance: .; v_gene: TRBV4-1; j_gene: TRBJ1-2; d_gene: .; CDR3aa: CASSHGRGNYGYTF; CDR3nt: TGCGCCAGCAGCCACGGACGGGGTAACTATGGCTACACCTTC
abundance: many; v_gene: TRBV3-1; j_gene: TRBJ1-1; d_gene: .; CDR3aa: CASSPLTPLNTEAFF; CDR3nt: TGTGCCAGCAGCCCCCTGACACCTTTGAACACTGAAGCTTTCTTT
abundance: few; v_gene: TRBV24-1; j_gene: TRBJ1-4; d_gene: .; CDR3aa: CATSDLGTGARDEKLFF; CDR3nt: TGTGCCACCAGTGATTTGGGGACGGGGGCAAGGGATGAAAAACTGTTTTTT
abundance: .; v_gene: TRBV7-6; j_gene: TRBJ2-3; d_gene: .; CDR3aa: CASSQLGGNTDTQYF; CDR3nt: TGTGCCAGCAGCCAGTTAGGGGGGAACACAGATACGCAGTATTTT
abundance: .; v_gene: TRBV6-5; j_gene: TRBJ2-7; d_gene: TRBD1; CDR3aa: CASSYSKDREQYF; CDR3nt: TGTGCCAGCAGTTACTCGAAGGACAGGGAGCAGTACTTC
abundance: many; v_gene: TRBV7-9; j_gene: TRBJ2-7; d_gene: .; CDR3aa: CASSLAQEPYEQYF; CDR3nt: TGTGCCAGCAGCTTAGCGCAGGAACCCTACGAGCAGTACTTC
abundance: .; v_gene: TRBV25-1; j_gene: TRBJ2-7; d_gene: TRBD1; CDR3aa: CASSERVGQGDSEQYF; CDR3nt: TGTGCCAGCAGTGAGCGGGTAGGACAGGGGGATTCCGAGCAGTACTTC
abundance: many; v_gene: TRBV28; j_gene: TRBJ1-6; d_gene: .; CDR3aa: CASSPLQGANSPLHF; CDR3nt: TGTGCCAGCAGTCCGTTACAGGGAGCTAATTCACCCCTCCACTTT
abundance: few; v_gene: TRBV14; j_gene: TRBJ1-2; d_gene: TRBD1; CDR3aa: CASSQESEDRGIYGYTF; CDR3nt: TGTGCCAGCAGCCAAGAGAGTGAGGACAGGGGCATCTATGGCTACACCTTC
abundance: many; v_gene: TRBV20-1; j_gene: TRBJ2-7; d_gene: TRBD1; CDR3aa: CSAGGQGYEQYF; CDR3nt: TGCAGTGCCGGGGGACAGGGCTACGAGCAGTACTTC
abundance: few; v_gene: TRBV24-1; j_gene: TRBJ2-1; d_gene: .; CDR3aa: CATSALPQNEQFF; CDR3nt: TGTGCCACCAGTGCCTTACCCCAAAATGAGCAGTTCTTC
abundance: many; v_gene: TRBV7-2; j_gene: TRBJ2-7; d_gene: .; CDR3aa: CASSSGLGNYEQYF; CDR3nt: TGTGCCAGCAGCTCGGGACTCGGAAACTACGAGCAGTACTTC
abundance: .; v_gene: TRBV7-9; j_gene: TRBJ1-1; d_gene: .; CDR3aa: CASSLMSNTEAFF; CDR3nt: TGTGCCAGCAGCTTAATGTCGAACACTGAAGCTTTCTTT
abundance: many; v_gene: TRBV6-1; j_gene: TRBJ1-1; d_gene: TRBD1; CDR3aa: CASRRGLNTEAFF; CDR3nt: TGTGCCAGCAGAAGGGGGCTGAACACTGAAGCTTTCTTT
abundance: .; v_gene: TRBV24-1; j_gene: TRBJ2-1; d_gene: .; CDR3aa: CATSVGNEQFF; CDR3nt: TGTGCCACCAGTGTAGGGAATGAGCAGTTCTTC
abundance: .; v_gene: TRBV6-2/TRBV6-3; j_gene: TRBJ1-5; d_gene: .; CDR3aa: CASSYSSEGGQPQHF; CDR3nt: TGTGCCAGCAGTTACTCGTCGGAGGGGGGGCAGCCCCAGCATTTT
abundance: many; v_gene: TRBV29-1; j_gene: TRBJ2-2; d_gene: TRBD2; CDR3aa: CSGVLAGGPAGELFF; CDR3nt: TGCAGCGGTGTACTAGCGGGAGGGCCGGCCGGGGAGCTGTTTTTT
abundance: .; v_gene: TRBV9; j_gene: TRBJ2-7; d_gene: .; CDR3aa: CASSAGTGISYEQYF; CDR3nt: TGTGCCAGCAGCGCAGGGACTGGGATCTCCTACGAGCAGTACTTC
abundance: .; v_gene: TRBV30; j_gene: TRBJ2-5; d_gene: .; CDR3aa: CAWDAPGRQETQYF; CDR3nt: TGTGCCTGGGATGCGCCGGGACGCCAAGAGACCCAGTACTTC
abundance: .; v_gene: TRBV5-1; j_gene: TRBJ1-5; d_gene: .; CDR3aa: CASSPYAGGGQPQHF; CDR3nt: TGCGCCAGCAGCCCCTACGCCGGAGGAGGTCAGCCCCAGCATTTT
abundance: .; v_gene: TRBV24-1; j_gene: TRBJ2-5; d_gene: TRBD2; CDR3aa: CATSDTGTTAETQYF; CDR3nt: TGTGCCACCAGTGACACCGGGACTACCGCCGAGACCCAGTACTTC
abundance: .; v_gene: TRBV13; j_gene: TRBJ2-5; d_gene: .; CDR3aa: CASSPISPPGRAETQYF; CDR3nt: TGTGCCAGCAGCCCCATATCCCCGCCAGGGCGGGCGGAGACCCAGTACTTC
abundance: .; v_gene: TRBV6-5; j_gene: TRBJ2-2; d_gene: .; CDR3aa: CASSFSSADTGELFF; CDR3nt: TGTGCCAGCAGTTTTTCAAGCGCGGACACCGGGGAGCTGTTTTTT
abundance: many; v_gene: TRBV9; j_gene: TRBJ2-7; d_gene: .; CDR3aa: CASSVGGGTEQYF; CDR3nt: TGTGCCAGCAGCGTAGGAGGGGGGACCGAGCAGTACTTC
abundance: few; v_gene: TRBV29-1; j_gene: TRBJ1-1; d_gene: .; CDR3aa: CSVILTGNTEAFF; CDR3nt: TGCAGCGTGATCCTAACGGGGAACACTGAAGCTTTCTTT
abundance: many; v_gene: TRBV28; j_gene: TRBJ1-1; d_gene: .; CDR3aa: CASTLRGGVNTEAFF; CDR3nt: TGTGCCAGCACCCTAAGGGGAGGGGTGAACACTGAAGCTTTCTTT
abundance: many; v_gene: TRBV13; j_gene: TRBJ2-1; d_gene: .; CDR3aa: CASSPRLHSYNEQFF; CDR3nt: TGTGCCAGCAGCCCCCGACTTCACTCCTACAATGAGCAGTTCTTC
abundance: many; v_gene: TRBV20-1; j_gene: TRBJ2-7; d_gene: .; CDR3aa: CSATHREKTSYEQYF; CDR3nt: TGCAGTGCCACTCATCGGGAAAAGACATCCTACGAGCAGTACTTC
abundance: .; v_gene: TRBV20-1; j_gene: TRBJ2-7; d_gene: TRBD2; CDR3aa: CSAMSGRDYEQYF; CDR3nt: TGCAGTGCCATGAGCGGGAGGGACTACGAGCAGTACTTC
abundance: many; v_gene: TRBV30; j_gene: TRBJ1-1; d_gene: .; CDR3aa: CAWTVGAGRVLNTEAFF; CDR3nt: TGTGCCTGGACAGTGGGGGCAGGGCGGGTCCTGAACACTGAAGCTTTCTTT
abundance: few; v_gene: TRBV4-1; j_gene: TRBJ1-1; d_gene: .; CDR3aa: CASSQGYREVEAFF; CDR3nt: TGCGCCAGCAGCCAAGGGTACAGGGAGGTTGAAGCTTTCTTT
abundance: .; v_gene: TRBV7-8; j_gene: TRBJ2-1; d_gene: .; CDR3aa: CTSSLGSEYNEQFF; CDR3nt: TGTACCAGCAGCTTAGGGTCGGAATACAATGAGCAGTTCTTC
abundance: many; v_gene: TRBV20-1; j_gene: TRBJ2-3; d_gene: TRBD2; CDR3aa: CSARPPRLAGTDTQYF; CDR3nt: TGCAGTGCTAGACCCCCGAGGCTAGCGGGAACAGATACGCAGTATTTT
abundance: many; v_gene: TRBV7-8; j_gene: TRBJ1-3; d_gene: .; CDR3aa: CASSLAPRQSSGNTIYF; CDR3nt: TGTGCCAGCAGCTTAGCACCGCGGCAGAGCTCTGGAAACACCATATATTTT
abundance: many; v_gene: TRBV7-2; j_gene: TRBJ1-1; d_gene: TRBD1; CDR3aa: CASSQQRQGNTEAFF; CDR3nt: TGTGCCAGCAGCCAACAAAGACAGGGGAACACTGAAGCTTTCTTT
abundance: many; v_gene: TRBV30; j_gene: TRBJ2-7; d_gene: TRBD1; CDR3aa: CACEDRGDYEQYF; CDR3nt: TGTGCCTGCGAAGACAGGGGGGACTACGAGCAGTACTTC